This T cell receptor (beta chain) was retrieved from a study of Graves' ophthalmopathy and Graves' hyperthyroidism. Amplifying from RNA transcripts, the study obtained TCR beta CDR3 regions. The authors performed first-round RT-PCR with HTBI primers and then a second-round multiplex PCR. Each CDR3 protein is one row after TCRdb ran MiXCR on the multiplex PCR reads. The sample lists around 1.1 million distinct CDR3 sequences; 36% were seen once. Aged 18 to 65, hyperthyroidism patients had been newly diagnosed, with under 2 months' duration. Exclusion criteria comprised other autoimmune diseases, uncontrolled infections, pregnancy or lactation in patients. As diagnostic evidence, clinical symptoms, serum thyroxine, TRAb, thyroid ultrasound and orbital computed tomography were relied upon. The origin of this receptor is an adult man with Graves' hyperthyroidism. The sequenced material came from peripheral blood or thyroid tissue (not recorded which).

The CDR3 region has the DNA TGTGCCTCGAGAAAGGGTTCAGAAACCCAGTACTTC. Translated: CASRKGSETQYF. The chain combines TRBV19 with TRBJ2-5; no clear D. Trimming left V 11 bases short and J 8 bases short, with 18 bases between. The CDR3 spans 12 residues. Germline CDR1 reads LNHDA; CDR2 reads SQIVND (reference sequence).